One sample yielded the 4 T cell receptor beta chains listed below, sequenced in a study of T cells in localized non-small cell lung cancer. The table came from immunoSEQ multiplex PCR; TCRdb's copy has only in-frame clones and leaves some out. The table records 70,000 to 80,000 clones, roughly 91% of them present only once. The sample was peripheral blood, taken before any cancer treatment. The receptor set was obtained from a woman aged 35-75 years with stage I squamous cell lung carcinoma.

V gene TRBV6-6 combines with J gene TRBJ2-4; tentatively, D is TRBD2 (5 bases). Germline V gene lookup returns CDR1 MNHNY and CDR2 SVGAGI (reference sequence). The length of the CDR3 is 15 residues. With 5 bases removed from V and 4 bases from J, the gap between germline ends came to 15 bases. CDR3 sequence (DNA): TGTGCCAGCAGTCCGGTCGCGGGCCTTAAAAACATTCAGTACTTC. The encoded protein is CASSPVAGLKNIQYF.

The CDR3 loop is CASIPGAGYSGELFF. The CDR3 region has the DNA TGTGCCAGCATCCCTGGGGCAGGCTACTCCGGGGAGCTGTTTTTT. The chain joins TRBV7-9 to TRBJ2-2; possible D gene TRBD1, 5 bases. With 7 bases removed from V and 6 bases from J, the gap between germline ends came to 18 bases. There are 15 residues in the CDR3. Germline CDR1 is SEHNR and CDR2 is FQNEAQ (reference sequence).

The chain combines TRBV9 with TRBJ1-4, with D perhaps TRBD1 (6 bases). The CDR3 runs 14 residues. V was trimmed by 3 bases and J by 2 bases, leaving 8 bases between them. Germline V lookup: CDR1 SGDLS, CDR2 YYNGEE. CDR3 nucleotides: TGTGCCAGCAGCGGGGGGGGCACTAATGAAAAACTGTTTTTT. Protein product: CASSGGGTNEKLFF.

The chain couples TRBV27 to TRBJ1-2, with D unresolved. The V gene lost 0 bases and the J gene lost 4 bases, with 12 bases spanning the gap. The CDR3 sequence is 15 residues long. Germline values: CDR1 MNHEY, CDR2 SMNVEV (reference sequence). The CDR3: CASSLSPPSIYGYTF. The CDR3 region has the DNA TGTGCCAGCAGTTTATCTCCCCCATCCATCTATGGCTACACCTTC.